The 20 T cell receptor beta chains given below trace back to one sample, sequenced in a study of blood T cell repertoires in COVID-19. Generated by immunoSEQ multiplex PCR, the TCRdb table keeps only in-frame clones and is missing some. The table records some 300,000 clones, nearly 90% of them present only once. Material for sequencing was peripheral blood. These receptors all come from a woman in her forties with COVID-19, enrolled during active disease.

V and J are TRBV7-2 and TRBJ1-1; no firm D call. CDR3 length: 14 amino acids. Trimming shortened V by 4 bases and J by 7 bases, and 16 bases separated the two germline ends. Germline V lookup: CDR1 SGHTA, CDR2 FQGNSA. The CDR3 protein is CASSSPGWGGEAFF. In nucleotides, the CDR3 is TGTGCCAGCAGCTCGCCCGGCTGGGGAGGTGAAGCTTTCTTT.

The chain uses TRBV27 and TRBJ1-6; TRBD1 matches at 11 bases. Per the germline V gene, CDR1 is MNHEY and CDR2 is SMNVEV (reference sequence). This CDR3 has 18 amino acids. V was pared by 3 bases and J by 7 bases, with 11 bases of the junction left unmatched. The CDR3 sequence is CASSFGTGGSSVNSPLHF. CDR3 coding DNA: TGTGCCAGCAGTTTCGGGACAGGGGGTTCTAGTGTCAATTCACCCCTCCACTTT.

The CDR3 DNA sequence: TGTGCCAGCAGTTACGTCCTCGGTCCCGAGCAGTACTTC. It encodes CASSYVLGPEQYF. The chain employs TRBV6-5 and TRBJ2-7; D gene unclear. Germline CDR1 is MNHEY and CDR2 is SVGAGI. V was trimmed by 2 bases and J by 6 bases, leaving 11 bases between them. CDR3 length: 13 residues.

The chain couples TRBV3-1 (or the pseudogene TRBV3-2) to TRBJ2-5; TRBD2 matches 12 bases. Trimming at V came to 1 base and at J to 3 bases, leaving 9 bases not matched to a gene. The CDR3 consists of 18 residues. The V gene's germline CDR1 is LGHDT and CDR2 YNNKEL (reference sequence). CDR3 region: CASSQGDSLAGGEETQYF. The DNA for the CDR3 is TGTGCCAGCAGCCAAGGCGATTCCCTAGCGGGGGGGGAAGAGACCCAGTACTTC.

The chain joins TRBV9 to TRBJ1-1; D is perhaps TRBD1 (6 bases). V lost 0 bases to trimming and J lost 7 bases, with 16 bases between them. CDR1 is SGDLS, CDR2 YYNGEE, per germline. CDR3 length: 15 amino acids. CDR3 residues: CASSVDSRGGGEAFF. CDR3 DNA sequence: TGTGCCAGCAGCGTAGATTCCAGGGGAGGGGGTGAAGCTTTCTTT.

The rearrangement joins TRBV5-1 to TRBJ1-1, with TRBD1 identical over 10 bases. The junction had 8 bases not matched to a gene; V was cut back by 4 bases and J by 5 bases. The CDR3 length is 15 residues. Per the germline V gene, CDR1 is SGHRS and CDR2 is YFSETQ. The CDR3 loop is CASSLGQGVGTEAFF. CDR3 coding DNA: TGCGCCAGCAGCCTAGGACAGGGGGTGGGGACTGAAGCTTTCTTT.

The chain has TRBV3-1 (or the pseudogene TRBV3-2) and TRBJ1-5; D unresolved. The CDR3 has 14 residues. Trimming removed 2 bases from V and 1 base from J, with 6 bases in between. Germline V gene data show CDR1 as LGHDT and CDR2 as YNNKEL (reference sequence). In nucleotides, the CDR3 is TGTGCCAGCAGCCAAAGACAAAGCAATCAGCCCCAGCATTTT. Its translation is CASSQRQSNQPQHF.

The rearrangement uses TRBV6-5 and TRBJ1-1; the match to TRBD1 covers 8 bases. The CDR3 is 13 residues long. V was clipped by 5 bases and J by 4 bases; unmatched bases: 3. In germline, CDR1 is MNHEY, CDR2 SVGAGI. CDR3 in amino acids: CASSKQGGTEAFF. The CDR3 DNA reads TGTGCCAGCAGTAAACAGGGGGGCACTGAAGCTTTCTTT.

The DNA of the CDR3 is TGTGCCAGCAGTTCTCGGGACAGGGGCCAAGAGACCCAGTACTTC. Translation: CASSSRDRGQETQYF. The chain is built from TRBV27 and TRBJ2-5; the match to TRBD1 covers 10 bases. V shed 4 bases, J shed 1 base, and the junction held 3 bases outside the gene matches. CDR1 is MNHEY, CDR2 SMNVEV, per germline (reference sequence). CDR3 length: 15 amino acids.

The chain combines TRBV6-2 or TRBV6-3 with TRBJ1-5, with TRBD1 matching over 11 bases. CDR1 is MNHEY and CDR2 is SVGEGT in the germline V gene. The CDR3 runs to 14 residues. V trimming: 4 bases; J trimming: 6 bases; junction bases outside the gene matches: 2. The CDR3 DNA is TGTGCCAGCAGTTGGACAGGGGGCACTCAGCCCCAGCATTTT. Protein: CASSWTGGTQPQHF.

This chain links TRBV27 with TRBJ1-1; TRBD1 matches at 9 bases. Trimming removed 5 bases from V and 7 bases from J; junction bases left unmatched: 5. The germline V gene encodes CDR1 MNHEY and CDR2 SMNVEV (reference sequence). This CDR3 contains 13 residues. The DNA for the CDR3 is TGTGCCAGCAGTCGCGACAGGGGGTTTGAAGCTTTCTTT. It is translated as CASSRDRGFEAFF.

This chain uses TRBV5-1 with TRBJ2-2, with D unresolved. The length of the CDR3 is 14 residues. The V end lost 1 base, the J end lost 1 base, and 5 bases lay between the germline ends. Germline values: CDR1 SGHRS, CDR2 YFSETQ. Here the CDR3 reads CASSLTENTGELFF. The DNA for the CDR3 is TGCGCCAGCAGCTTGACAGAGAACACCGGGGAGCTGTTTTTT.

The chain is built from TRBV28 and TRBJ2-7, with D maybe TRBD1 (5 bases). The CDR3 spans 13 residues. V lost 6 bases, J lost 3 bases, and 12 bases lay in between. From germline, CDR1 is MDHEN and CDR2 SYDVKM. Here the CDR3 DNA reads TGTGCCAGCAGGGGCAGGGAAAGCTACGAGCAGTACTTC. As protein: CASRGRESYEQYF.

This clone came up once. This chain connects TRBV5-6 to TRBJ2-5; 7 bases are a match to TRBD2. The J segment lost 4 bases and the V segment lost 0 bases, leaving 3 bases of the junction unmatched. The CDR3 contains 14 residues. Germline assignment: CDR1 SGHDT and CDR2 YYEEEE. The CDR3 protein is CASSLGTRAETQYF. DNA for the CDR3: TGTGCCAGCAGCTTGGGGACTAGGGCAGAGACCCAGTACTTC. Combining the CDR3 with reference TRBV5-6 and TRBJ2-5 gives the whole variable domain DAGVTQSPTHLIKTRGQQVTLRCSPKSGHDTVSWYQQALGQGPQFIFQYYEEEERQRGNFPDRFSGHQFPNYSSELNVNALLLGDSALYLCASSLGTRAETQYFGPGTRLLVL.

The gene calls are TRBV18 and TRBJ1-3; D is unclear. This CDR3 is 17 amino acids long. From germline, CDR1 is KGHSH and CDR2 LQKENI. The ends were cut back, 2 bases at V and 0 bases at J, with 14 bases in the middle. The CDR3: CASSPSATSSSGNTIYF. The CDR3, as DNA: TGTGCCAGCTCACCATCGGCGACTTCTTCCTCTGGAAACACCATATATTTT.

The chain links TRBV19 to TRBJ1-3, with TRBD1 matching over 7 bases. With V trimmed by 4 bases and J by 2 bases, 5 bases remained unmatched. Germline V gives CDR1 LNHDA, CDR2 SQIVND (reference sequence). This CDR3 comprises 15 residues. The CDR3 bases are TGTGCCAGTAGTACCCCTGACAGGGCTGGAAACACCATATATTTT. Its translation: CASSTPDRAGNTIYF.

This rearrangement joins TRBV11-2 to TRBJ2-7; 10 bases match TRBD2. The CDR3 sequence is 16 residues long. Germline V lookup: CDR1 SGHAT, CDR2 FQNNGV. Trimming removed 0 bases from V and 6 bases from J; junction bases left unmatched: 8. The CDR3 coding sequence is TGTGCCAGCAGCTTAGACGGTCTAGCGGGAGCTCCCGAGCAGTACTTC. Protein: CASSLDGLAGAPEQYF.

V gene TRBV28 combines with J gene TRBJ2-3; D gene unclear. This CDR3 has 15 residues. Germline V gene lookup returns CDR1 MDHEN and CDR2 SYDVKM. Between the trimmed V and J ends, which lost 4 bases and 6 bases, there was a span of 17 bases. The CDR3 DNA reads TGTGCCAGCAGTTCCCGGCAGCGTCCCGGGGATACGCAGTATTTT. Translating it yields CASSSRQRPGDTQYF.

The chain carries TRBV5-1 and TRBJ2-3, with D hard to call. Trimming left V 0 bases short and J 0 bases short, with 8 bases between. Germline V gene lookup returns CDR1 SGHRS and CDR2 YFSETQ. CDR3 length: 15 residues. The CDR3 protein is CASSLERASTDTQYF. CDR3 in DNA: TGCGCCAGCAGCTTGGAGAGAGCTAGCACAGATACGCAGTATTTT. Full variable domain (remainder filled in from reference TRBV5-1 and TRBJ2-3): KAGVTQTPRYLIKTRGQQVTLSCSPISGHRSVSWYQQTPGQGLQFLFEYFSETQRNKGNFPGRFSGRQFSNSRSEMNVSTLELGDSALYLCASSLERASTDTQYFGPGTRLTVL.

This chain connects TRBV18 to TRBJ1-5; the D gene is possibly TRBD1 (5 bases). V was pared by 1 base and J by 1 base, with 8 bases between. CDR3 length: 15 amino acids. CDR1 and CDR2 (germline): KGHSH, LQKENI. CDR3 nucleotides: TGTGCCAGCTCACCACGGGGGGGGAGCAATCAGCCCCAGCATTTT. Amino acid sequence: CASSPRGGSNQPQHF.